The 8 T cell receptor beta chains reported below all come from one sample, sequenced in a study of shared clonotypes between healthy human individuals. Some clones are missing from TCRdb's copy, which holds only in-frame ones; the method was immunoSEQ multiplex PCR. This table has about 1.1 million clones, around 78% appearing once. The specimen sequenced was memory CD4+ T cells from PBMCs. This sample's subset: CD45RA-negative fraction. The receptors come from a man between 18 and 29 years old in good health. Some clones in this sample may be carry-over from other donors' samples.

The J gene is TRBJ1-1, the V gene TRBV7-6; TRBD1 aligns across 7 bases. The CDR3 sequence is 15 residues long. Germline V CDR1 and CDR2: SGHVS, FNYEAQ. The ends lost 1 base at V and 8 bases at J; junction bases unmatched: 10. This CDR3 is CASSLGQGGRPEAFF. The CDR3 nucleotides read TGTGCCAGCAGCTTAGGACAGGGTGGCCGCCCGGAAGCTTTCTTT. The variable domain in full, completed from reference TRBV7-6 and TRBJ1-1, reads GAGVSQSPRYKVTKRGQDVALRCDPISGHVSLYWYRQALGQGPEFLTYFNYEAQQDKSGLPNDRFSAERPEGSISTLTIQRTEQRDSAMYRCASSLGQGGRPEAFFGQGTRLTVV.

The chain carries TRBV6-1 and TRBJ1-4; TRBD1 aligns across 8 bases. Trimming took 6 bases from V and 8 from J; bases not matched to a gene: 8. CDR3 length: 14 amino acids. In germline, CDR1 is MNHNS, CDR2 SASEGT. The DNA for the CDR3 is TGTGCCAGCAGAGAGGGGACAGGACGGGAAAAACTGTTTTTT. Its translation: CASREGTGREKLFF.

This chain uses TRBV7-3 with TRBJ2-7; no definite D call. With 5 bases removed from V and 1 base from J, the gap between germline ends came to 15 bases. The CDR3 runs to 15 residues. The germline V gene encodes CDR1 SGHTA and CDR2 FQGTGA. The CDR3 coding sequence is TGTGCCAGCAGCCCCCGTGCAGGCAGGTCCTACGAGCAGTACTTC. It is translated as CASSPRAGRSYEQYF.

J is TRBJ2-7 and V is TRBV5-1; 12 bases agree with TRBD2. Germline assignment: CDR1 SGHRS and CDR2 YFSETQ. The CDR3 loop spans 13 amino acids. V dropped 7 bases and J dropped 3; count of bases not matched to a gene: 2. Here the CDR3 reads CASSGLAGYEQYF. In nucleotides, the CDR3 is TGCGCCAGCTCGGGACTAGCGGGCTACGAGCAGTACTTC.

Regarding this clone: Other DNA sequences in this specimen translate into the identical CDR3. The genes are TRBV9 and TRBJ1-4, with TRBD1 identical over 9 bases. The CDR3 length is 14 residues. V lost 2 bases and J lost 8; bases outside the gene matches: 4. CDR1 is SGDLS, CDR2 YYNGEE, per germline. The CDR3 region has the DNA TGTGCCAGCAGCGTGGACAGGGGAGGGGAAAAACTGTTTTTT. Encoded protein: CASSVDRGGEKLFF.

As DNA, the CDR3 is TGTGCCAGCTCACTTAAGGGACAGGGGGAGTTCTCGAACACTGAAGCTTTCTTT. Translating gives CASSLKGQGEFSNTEAFF. The J gene is TRBJ1-1, the V gene TRBV18, with 11 bases matching TRBD1. The CDR3 runs to 18 residues. The junction had 11 bases not matched to a gene; V was cut back by 4 bases and J by 1 base. Germline lookup yields CDR1 KGHSH and CDR2 LQKENI.

This clone came up many times. V is TRBV20-1 and J is TRBJ1-2, with D unclear. V dropped 6 bases and J dropped 7 bases, with 9 bases sitting between them. The CDR3 runs to 10 residues. The germline CDR1 and CDR2 sequences are DFQATT and SNEGSKA (reference sequence). The CDR3 is CSAKEAGYTF. Written as DNA, the CDR3 is TGCAGTGCCAAGGAGGCTGGCTACACCTTC.

This clone is a singleton in its sample. The chain uses TRBV10-1 and TRBJ2-1; D is unclear. Germline V gene data show CDR1 as WNHNN and CDR2 as SYGVQD (reference sequence). The CDR3 has 13 residues. V was trimmed by 0 bases and J by 9 bases, leaving 9 bases between them. Here the CDR3 DNA reads TGCGCCAGCAGTGAGTCCGGCAGTCCTGAGCAGTTCTTC. It translates to CASSESGSPEQFF.